These 10 T cell receptor beta chains share one sample of origin, sequenced in a study of cytomegalovirus exposure and HLA in healthy donors. The PCR used 60 Vbeta and 13 Jbeta primers. Profiled with immunoSEQ multiplex PCR; TCRdb holds only in-frame clones, not every one. The sample holds some 100,000 clones, about three quarters seen once. Sequencing was done on a sample of PBMCs. The source of these receptors is a middle-aged woman in good health and CMV-seropositive.

The chain uses TRBV6-5 and TRBJ1-2; D might be TRBD1 (5 bases). The V end was cut by 6 bases, the J end by 7 bases, with 21 bases between. Germline loops: CDR1 MNHEY, CDR2 SVGAGI. The CDR3 has 15 amino acids. The CDR3 DNA reads TGTGCCAGCAGCTCCCCCCAGCGGGGGAGGCGTGGCTACACCTTC. It encodes CASSSPQRGRRGYTF.

This clone was observed a few times. V is TRBV6-5 and J is TRBJ2-7, with D unclear. V was trimmed by 5 bases and J by 2 bases, leaving 7 bases between them. The CDR3 length is 12 residues. Germline V CDR1 and CDR2: MNHEY, SVGAGI. CDR3: CASSPNPYEQYF. The CDR3 nucleotides are TGTGCCAGCAGTCCTAATCCCTACGAGCAGTACTTC.

The table lists this clone with a few counts. This chain connects TRBV2 to TRBJ2-7; 7 positions agree with TRBD1. This CDR3 region has 15 residues. Germline-derived CDR1 and CDR2 are SNHLY and FYNNEI. Trimming cost V 6 bases and J 0 bases; bases outside gene matches: 8. CDR3 loop: CASSPRTGNSYEQYF. In DNA, the CDR3 is TGTGCCAGCAGCCCCCGGACAGGAAACTCCTACGAGCAGTACTTC. The variable domain in full, completed from reference TRBV2 and TRBJ2-7, reads EPEVTQTPSHQVTQMGQEVILRCVPISNHLYFYWYRQILGQKVEFLVSFYNNEISEKSEIFDDQFSVERPDGSNFTLKIRSTKLEDSAMYFCASSPRTGNSYEQYFGPGTRLTVT.

This rearrangement joins TRBV2 to TRBJ1-6; D is perhaps TRBD1 (6 bases). This CDR3 spans 13 amino acids. Trimming stripped 10 bases from V and 6 bases from J, with 13 bases between. CDR1 and CDR2 (germline): SNHLY, FYNNEI. DNA for the CDR3: TGTGCCACCCGGACAGAAGGTAATTCACCCCTCCACTTT. It is translated as CATRTEGNSPLHF.

The chain uses TRBV7-6 and TRBJ2-2; TRBD1 matches 8 bases. Germline loops: CDR1 SGHVS, CDR2 FNYEAQ. J was trimmed by 6 bases and V by 1 base; bases with no gene match: 4. The CDR3 consists of 15 residues. CDR3 nucleotide sequence: TGTGCCAGCAGCTTAGGGACAGGGAGTCCCGGGGAGCTGTTTTTT. It codes for CASSLGTGSPGELFF.

The chain carries TRBV6-5 and TRBJ2-3, with 9 bases aligning to TRBD2. This CDR3 is 15 amino acids long. J was trimmed by 5 bases and V by 7 bases; bases with no gene match: 10. The germline gives CDR1 MNHEY, CDR2 SVGAGI. The CDR3 spells CASNNRGGAKDTQYF. The CDR3 DNA sequence: TGTGCCAGCAATAACCGCGGGGGGGCCAAAGATACGCAGTATTTT.

This sequence joins TRBV4-1 and TRBJ2-1; the D gene is possibly TRBD2 (5 bases). This CDR3 contains 16 residues. Germline CDR1 and CDR2: MGHRA and YSYEKL. Trimming left V 5 bases short and J 7 bases short, with 21 bases between. The CDR3: CASSGPPMTMENEQFF. CDR3 nucleotides: TGCGCCAGCAGCGGGCCCCCAATGACTATGGAGAATGAGCAGTTCTTC.

This clone was seen only a few times. The rearrangement links TRBV12-5 to TRBJ2-2; 13 positions agree with TRBD2. The CDR3 runs to 15 residues. The J segment lost 6 bases and the V segment lost 2 bases, leaving 0 bases of the junction unmatched. The V gene's germline CDR1 is LGHNT and CDR2 FRNRAP. The CDR3, as DNA: TGTGCTAGTGGTTTGACTAGCGGGGGGGCCGGGGAGCTGTTTTTT. Protein: CASGLTSGGAGELFF.

The V call is TRBV19, the J call TRBJ2-3, with TRBD1 as a possible D gene (6 bases). The CDR3 has 16 residues. V lost 0 bases and J 6 bases, leaving 16 bases between the germline ends. CDR1 and CDR2 (germline): LNHDA, SQIVND (reference sequence). The CDR3 loop reads CASSIDGGQITDTQYF. The CDR3 DNA reads as TGTGCCAGTAGTATAGATGGGGGACAAATCACGGATACGCAGTATTTT.

The chain uses TRBV27 and TRBJ1-2, with a tentative D call TRBD1 (5 bases). The germline V gene encodes CDR1 MNHEY and CDR2 SMNVEV (reference sequence). The CDR3 extends over 16 amino acids. Trimming pared 5 bases from V and 4 bases from J, leaving 20 bases between. CDR3 protein: CASSPNLGQGGYGYTF. DNA of the CDR3: TGTGCCAGCAGTCCAAACCTTGGGCAGGGTGGCTATGGCTACACCTTC.